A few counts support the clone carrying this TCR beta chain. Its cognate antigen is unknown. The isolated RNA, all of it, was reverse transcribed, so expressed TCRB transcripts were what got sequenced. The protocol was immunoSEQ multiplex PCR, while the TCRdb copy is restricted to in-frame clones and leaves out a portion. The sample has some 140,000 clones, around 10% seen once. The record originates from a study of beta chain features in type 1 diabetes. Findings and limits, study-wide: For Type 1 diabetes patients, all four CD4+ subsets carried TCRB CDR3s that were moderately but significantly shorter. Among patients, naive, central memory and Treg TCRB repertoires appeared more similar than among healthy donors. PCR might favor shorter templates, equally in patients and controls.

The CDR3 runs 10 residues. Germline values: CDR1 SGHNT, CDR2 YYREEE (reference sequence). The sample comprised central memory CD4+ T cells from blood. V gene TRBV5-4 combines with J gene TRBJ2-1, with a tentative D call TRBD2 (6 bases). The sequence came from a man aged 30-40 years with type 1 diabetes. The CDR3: CAEGRYEQFF. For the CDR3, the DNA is TGTGCGGAGGGAAGGTATGAGCAGTTCTTC.